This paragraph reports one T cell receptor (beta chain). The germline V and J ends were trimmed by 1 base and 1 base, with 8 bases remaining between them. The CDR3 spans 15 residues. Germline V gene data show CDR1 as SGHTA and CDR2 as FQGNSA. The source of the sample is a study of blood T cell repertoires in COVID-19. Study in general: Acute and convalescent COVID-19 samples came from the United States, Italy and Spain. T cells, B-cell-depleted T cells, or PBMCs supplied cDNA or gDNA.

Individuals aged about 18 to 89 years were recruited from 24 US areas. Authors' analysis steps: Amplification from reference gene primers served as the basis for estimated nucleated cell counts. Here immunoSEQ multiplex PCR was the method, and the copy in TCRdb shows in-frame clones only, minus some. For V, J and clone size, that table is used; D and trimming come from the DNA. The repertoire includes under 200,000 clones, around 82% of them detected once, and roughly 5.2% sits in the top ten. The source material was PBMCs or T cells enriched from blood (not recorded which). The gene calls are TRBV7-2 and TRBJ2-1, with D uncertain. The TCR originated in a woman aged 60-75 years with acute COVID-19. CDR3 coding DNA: TGTGCCAGCAGCTTAGTGAGCGTTTCCTACAATGAGCAGTTCTTC. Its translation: CASSLVSVSYNEQFF.